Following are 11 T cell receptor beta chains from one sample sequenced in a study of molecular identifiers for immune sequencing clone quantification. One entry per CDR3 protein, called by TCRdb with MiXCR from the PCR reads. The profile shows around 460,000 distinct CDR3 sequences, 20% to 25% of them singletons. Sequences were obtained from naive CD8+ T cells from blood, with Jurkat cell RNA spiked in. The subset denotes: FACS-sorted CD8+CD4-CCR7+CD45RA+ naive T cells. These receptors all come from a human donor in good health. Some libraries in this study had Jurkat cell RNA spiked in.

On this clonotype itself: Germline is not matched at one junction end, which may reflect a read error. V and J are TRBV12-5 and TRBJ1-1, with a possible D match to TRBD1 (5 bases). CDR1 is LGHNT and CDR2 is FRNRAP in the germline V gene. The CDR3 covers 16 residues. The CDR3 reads CASGLGGGGVNIEAFF. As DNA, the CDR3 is TGTGCTAGTGGTTTGGGTGGGGGAGGCGTGAACATTGAAGCTTTCTTT.

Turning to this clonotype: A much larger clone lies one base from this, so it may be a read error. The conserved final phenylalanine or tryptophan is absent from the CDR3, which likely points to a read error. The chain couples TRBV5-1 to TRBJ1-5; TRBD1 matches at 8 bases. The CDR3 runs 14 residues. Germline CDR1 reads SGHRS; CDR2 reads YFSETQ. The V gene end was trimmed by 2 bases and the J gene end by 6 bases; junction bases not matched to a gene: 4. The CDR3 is CASSLQGDSQPQHY. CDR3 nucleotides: TGCGCCAGCAGCTTACAGGGGGATAGTCAGCCCCAGCATTAT.

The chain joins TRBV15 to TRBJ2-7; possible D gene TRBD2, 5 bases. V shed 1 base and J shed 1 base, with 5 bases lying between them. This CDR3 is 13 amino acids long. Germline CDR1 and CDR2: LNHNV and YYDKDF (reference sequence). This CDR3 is CATSRGGSYEQYF. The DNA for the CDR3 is TGTGCCACCAGCAGAGGAGGGTCCTACGAGCAGTACTTC.

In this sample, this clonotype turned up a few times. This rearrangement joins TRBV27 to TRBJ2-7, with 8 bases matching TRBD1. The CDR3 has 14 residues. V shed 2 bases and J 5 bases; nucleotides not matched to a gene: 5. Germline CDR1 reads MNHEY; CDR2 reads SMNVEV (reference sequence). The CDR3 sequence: CASSLTDRDDEQYF. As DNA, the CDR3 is TGTGCCAGCAGTTTAACGGACAGGGACGACGAGCAGTACTTC.

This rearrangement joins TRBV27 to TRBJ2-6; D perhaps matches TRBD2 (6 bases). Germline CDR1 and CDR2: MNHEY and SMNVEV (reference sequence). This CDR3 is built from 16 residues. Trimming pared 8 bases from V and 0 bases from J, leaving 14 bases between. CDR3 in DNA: TGTGCCAGCTCCGGGACGGAGGGCTCTGGGGCCAACGTCCTGACTTTC. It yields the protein CASSGTEGSGANVLTF.

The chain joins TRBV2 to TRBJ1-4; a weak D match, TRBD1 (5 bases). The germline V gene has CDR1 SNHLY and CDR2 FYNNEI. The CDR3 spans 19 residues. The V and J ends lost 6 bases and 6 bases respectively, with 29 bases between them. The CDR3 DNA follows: TGTGCCAGCAGGACTCCCCGGGGACGGCCGGCGGTTGGGGATGAAAAACTGTTTTTT. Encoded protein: CASRTPRGRPAVGDEKLFF.

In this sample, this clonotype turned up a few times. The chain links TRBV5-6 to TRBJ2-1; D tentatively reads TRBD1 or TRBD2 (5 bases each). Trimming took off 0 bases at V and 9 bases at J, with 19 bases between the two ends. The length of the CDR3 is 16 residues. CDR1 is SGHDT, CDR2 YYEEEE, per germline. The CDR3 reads CASSLGVVEGWGEQFF. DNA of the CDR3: TGTGCCAGCAGCTTGGGAGTTGTTGAGGGGTGGGGTGAGCAGTTCTTC.

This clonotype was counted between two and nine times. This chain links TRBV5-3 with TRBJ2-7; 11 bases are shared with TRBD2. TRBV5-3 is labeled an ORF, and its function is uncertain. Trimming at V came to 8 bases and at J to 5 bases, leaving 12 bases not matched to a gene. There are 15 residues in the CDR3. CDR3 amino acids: CASSTFSGRADEQYF. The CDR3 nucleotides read TGTGCCAGCAGCACCTTTAGCGGGAGGGCCGACGAGCAGTACTTC.

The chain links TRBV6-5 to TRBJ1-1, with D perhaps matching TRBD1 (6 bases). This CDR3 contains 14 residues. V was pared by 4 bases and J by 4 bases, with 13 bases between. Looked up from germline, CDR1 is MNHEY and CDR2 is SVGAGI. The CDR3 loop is CASSSRGGVTEAFF. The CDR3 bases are TGTGCCAGCAGTTCCAGGGGAGGTGTCACTGAAGCTTTCTTT.

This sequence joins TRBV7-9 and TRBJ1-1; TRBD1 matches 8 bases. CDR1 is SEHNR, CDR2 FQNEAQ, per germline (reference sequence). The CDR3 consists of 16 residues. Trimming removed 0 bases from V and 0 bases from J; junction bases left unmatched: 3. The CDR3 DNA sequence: TGTGCCAGCAGCTTAGCTGGGACAGGCCTGAACACTGAAGCTTTCTTT. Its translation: CASSLAGTGLNTEAFF.

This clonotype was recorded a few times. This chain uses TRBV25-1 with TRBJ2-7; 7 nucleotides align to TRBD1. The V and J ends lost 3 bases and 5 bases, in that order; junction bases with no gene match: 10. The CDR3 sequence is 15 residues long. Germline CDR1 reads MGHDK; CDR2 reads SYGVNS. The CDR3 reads CASSDSQGVHNEQYF. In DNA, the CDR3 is TGTGCCAGCAGTGATTCCCAGGGGGTCCACAACGAGCAGTACTTC.